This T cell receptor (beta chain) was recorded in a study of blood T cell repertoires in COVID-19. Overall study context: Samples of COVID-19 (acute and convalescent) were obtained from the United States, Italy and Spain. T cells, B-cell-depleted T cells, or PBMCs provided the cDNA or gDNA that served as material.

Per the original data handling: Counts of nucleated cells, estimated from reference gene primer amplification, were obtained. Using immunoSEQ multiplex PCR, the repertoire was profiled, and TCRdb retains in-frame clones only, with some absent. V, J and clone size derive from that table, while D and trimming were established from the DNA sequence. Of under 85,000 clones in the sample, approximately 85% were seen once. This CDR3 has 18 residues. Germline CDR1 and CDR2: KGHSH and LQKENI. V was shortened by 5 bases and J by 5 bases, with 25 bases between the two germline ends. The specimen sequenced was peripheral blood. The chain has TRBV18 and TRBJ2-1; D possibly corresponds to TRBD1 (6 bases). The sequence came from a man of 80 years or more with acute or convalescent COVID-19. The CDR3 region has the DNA TGTGCCAGCTCATCGCTTGCCCCAGCTCCAGGACAGAACAATGAGCAGTTCTTC. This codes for CASSSLAPAPGQNNEQFF.